This T cell receptor beta chain was recovered during a study of lymphopenia after photon versus proton radiotherapy (dated by TCRdb to between 2018 and 2021). For context, the study as a whole: The study compared the immunological effects of photon versus proton radiation therapy in patients with gastrointestinal tumors who developed high-grade lymphopenia. The approximately 20 patients in the cohort had gastrointestinal tumors, were treated with either photon or proton therapy, and subsequently developed lymphopenia. The study aimed to characterize how the two radiation modalities differ in their impact on the immune system.

What the research found in general, with its limitations: Once the lymphocyte count had reached its nadir, the repertoires of photon-treated patients showed oligoclonal expansion, particularly of CD8+ Temra cells, and this expansion drove the decline in diversity. The survival association was examined only in patients who died, and the authors described better survival with proton therapy as a possibility, not as a demonstrated result. During treatment, patients who received photon therapy lost naive T cells and TCR diversity and gained effector/memory populations, whereas patients who received proton therapy remained relatively stable. Across the cohort, among patients who died, a greater drop in TCR diversity after the nadir was inversely correlated with overall survival time.

V loses 6 bases, J loses 8 bases, and the germline ends lie 16 bases apart. The CDR3, cysteine through phenylalanine, is 13 amino acids long. Only the CDR3 region is kept as DNA, spanning 39 bases read in frame from base 1. CDR1 and CDR2, per the germline V gene, are MNHEY and SVGAGI. A word on this clone: Its antigen remains undetermined. No base quality information exists; no much larger clone differs at one position.

Libraries were built with the immunoSEQ multiplex PCR assay. T cell repertoires were profiled with deep sequencing of rearranged TCR beta loci together with multiparametric flow cytometry. TCRdb took this table from immuneACCESS and kept in-frame rearrangements with V and J called. Such tables lack part of the clones; where checked against another copy, unresolved V genes explain under half of the gap, and the rest is unexplained. For this sample there are 70,000 or so clones; approximately 90% appear just once. The ten largest make up roughly 2.3% of the sample. Recombination connected TRBV6-5 to TRBJ1-2; TRBD1 is a weak D gene call, 6 bases matching. The source was peripheral blood, collected from a patient treated with photon-based radiotherapy. The origin of this receptor is a woman between 40 and 50 years old with cholangiocarcinoma. The CDR3 protein: CASSTGSSEGYTF. The nucleotides read TGTGCCAGCAGCACAGGGTCGTCGGAGGGCTACACCTTC.